This TCR beta chain appears in the sequencing data of a study of T cell repertoires in cytomegalovirus infection. Across the study: Recently identified HLA-C-restricted CMV epitopes and well-studied HLA-B-restricted CMV epitopes were used by the study. Indicated by public TCR beta signatures were CMV infection and matching HLA type. Study findings and constraints: Cumulative frequency of public TCR beta families picked out carriers of CMV plus the relevant HLA. Dominant in the ex vivo response were TCR beta clonotypes restricted by HLA-C and specific for CMV.

This clonotype was observed many times. The antigen is undetermined. From the reads, TCRdb called clonotypes with MiXCR, one entry per CDR3 protein. Of around 900,000 distinct CDR3 sequences listed, around 29% are singletons. The clonotype originates from a human donor in good health (CMV status not recorded). Some clones in this sample may be carry-over from other donors' samples. The sample consisted of cultured CD8+ T cells from PBMCs, taken from culture after CMV antigen stimulation.

Here the CDR3 reads CASSLAGLANEQFF. CDR3 coding DNA: TGTGCCAGCAGTCTAGCGGGCCTGGCTAATGAGCAGTTCTTC. The chain is built from TRBV6-2 or TRBV6-3 and TRBJ2-1, with 8 bases aligning to TRBD2. CDR1 and CDR2 from the germline V gene are MNHEY and SVGEGT. V lost 5 bases and J lost 7; bases outside the gene matches: 7. The CDR3 runs to 14 residues.